Detailed here is one TCR beta chain. The table came from immunoSEQ multiplex PCR; TCRdb's copy has only in-frame clones and leaves some out. This table holds around 1.5 million clones, 95% to 99% found once. These data belong to a study of shared clonotypes between healthy human individuals. With 0 bases removed from V and 6 bases from J, the gap between germline ends came to 5 bases. The CDR3 has 13 residues. Germline CDR1 is ENHRY and CDR2 is SYGVKD. The origin of this receptor is a man aged 25-40 years in good health. Sample: naive CD4+ T cells sorted from blood. As to subset: CD45RA+ positively selected. This sequence joins TRBV10-3 and TRBJ2-2; D gene uncertain. CDR3 nucleotides: TGTGCCATCAGTGAGTCGAATTCCGGGGAGCTGTTTTTT. Encoded protein: CAISESNSGELFF.